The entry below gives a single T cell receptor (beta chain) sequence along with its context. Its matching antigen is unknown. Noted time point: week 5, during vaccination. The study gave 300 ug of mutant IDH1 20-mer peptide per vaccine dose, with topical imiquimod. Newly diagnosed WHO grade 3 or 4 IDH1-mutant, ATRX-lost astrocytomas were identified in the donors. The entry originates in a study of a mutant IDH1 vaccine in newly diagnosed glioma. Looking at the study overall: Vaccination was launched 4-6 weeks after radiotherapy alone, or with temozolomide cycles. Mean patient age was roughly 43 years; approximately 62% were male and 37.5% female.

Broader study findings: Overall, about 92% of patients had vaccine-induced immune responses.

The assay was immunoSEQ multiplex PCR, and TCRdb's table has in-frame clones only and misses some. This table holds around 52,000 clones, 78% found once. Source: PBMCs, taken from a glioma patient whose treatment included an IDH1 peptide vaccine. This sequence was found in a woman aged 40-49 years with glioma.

CDR3 protein: CASSPDLGAEAFF. The CDR3 bases are TGTGCCAGCTCACCAGACCTGGGGGCTGAAGCTTTCTTT. The chain is built from TRBV18 and TRBJ1-1; maybe TRBD1 (5 bases). CDR1 and CDR2 (germline): KGHSH, LQKENI. CDR3 length: 13 residues. Trimming pared 2 bases from V and 6 bases from J, leaving 10 bases between.